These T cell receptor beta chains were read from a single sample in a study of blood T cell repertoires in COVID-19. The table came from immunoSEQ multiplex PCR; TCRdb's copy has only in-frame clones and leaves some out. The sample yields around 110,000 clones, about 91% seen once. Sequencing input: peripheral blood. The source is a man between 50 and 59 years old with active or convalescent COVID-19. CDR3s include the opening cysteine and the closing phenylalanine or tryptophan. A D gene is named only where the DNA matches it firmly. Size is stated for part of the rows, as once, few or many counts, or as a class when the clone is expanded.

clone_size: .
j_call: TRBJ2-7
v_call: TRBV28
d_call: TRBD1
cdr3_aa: CASSRDRSYEQYF
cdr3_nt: TGTGCCAGCAGCCGGGACAGGAGTTACGAGCAGTACTTC

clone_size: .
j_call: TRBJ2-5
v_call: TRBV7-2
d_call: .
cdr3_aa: CASSLGAAVQETQYF
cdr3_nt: TGTGCCAGCAGCTTAGGAGCTGCGGTCCAAGAGACCCAGTACTTC

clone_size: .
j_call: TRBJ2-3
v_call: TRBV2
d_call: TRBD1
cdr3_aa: CASSDDGGTGVGTQYF
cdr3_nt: TGTGCCAGCAGTGATGATGGGGGGACAGGCGTTGGTACGCAGTATTTT

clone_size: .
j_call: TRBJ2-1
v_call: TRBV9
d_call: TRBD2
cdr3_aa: CASSVVSAGAYNEQFF
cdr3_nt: TGTGCCAGCAGCGTAGTGTCGGCGGGGGCCTACAATGAGCAGTTCTTC

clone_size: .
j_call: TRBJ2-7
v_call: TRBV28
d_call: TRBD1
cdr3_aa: CASSWTGVTGGRREQYF
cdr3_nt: TGTGCCAGCAGCTGGACAGGTGTCACAGGCGGACGAAGGGAGCAGTACTTC

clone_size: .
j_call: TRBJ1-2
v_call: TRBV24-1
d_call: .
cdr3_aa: CATSDRGWNYGYTF
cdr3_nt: TGTGCCACCAGTGATAGGGGGTGGAACTATGGCTACACCTTC

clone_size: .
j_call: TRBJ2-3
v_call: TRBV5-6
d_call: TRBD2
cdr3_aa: CASSLLAGSGTDTQYF
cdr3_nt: TGTGCCAGCAGCTTGCTAGCGGGGTCTGGCACAGATACGCAGTATTTT

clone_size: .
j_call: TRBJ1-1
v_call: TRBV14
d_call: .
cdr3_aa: CASSQVDRYTEAFF
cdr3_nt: TGTGCCAGCAGCCAGGTTGACAGGTACACTGAAGCTTTCTTT

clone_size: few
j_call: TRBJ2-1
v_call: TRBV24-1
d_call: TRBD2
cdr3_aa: CATSDWGRGLAGGYNEQFF
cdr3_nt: TGTGCCACCAGTGATTGGGGAAGGGGACTAGCGGGAGGCTACAATGAGCAGTTCTTC

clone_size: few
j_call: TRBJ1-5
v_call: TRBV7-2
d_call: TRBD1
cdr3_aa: CASSARTGNQPQHF
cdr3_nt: TGTGCCAGCAGCGCACGGACAGGGAATCAGCCCCAGCATTTT

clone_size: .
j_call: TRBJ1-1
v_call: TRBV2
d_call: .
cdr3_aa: CASTLDTGRDTEAFF
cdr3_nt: TGTGCCAGCACCCTCGACACAGGGCGGGACACTGAAGCTTTCTTT

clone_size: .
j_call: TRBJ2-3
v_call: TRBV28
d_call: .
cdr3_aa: CASSPLPLTKTTQYF
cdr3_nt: TGTGCCAGCAGTCCCCTTCCCCTCACTAAGACTACGCAGTATTTT

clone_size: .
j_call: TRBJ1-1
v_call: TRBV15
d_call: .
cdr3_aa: CATSPRGRQEAFF
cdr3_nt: TGTGCCACCAGCCCCCGAGGGCGGCAAGAAGCTTTCTTT

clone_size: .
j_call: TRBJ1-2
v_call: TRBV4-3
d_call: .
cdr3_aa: CASSQLRETGYTF
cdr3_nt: TGCGCCAGCAGCCAGCTACGGGAGACTGGCTACACCTTC

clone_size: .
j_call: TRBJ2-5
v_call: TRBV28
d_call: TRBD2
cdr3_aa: CASRSIAGRGWSETQYF
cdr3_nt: TGTGCCAGCAGGTCAATAGCGGGGCGGGGATGGTCGGAGACCCAGTACTTC

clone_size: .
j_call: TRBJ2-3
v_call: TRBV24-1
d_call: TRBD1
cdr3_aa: CATSDYHQRQGITDTQYF
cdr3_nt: TGTGCCACCAGTGATTACCACCAAAGACAGGGTATCACAGATACGCAGTATTTT

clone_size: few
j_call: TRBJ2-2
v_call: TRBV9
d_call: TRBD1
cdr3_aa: CASSSRDRNTGELFF
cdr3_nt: TGTGCCAGCAGCTCCCGGGACAGGAACACCGGGGAGCTGTTTTTT

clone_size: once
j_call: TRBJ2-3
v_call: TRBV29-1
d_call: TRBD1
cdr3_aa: CSVAGTGGADTQYF
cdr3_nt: TGCAGCGTAGCCGGGACAGGGGGCGCAGATACGCAGTATTTT

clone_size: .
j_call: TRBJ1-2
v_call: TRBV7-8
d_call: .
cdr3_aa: CASSPPEEGQGYTF
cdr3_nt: TGTGCCAGCAGCCCCCCTGAGGAGGGGCAAGGCTACACCTTC

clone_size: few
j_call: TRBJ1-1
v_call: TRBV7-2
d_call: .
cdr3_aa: CASSFRAPNTEAFF
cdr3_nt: TGTGCCAGCAGCTTCCGCGCCCCGAACACTGAAGCTTTCTTT

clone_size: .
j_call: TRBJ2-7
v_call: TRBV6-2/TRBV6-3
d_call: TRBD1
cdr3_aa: CASSYVIGDRGDEQYF
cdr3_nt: TGTGCCAGCAGTTACGTCATCGGGGACAGGGGGGACGAGCAGTACTTC

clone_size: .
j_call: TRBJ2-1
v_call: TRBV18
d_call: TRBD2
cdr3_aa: CASSPPNGRTNEQFF
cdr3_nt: TGTGCCAGCTCACCACCGAACGGGAGGACAAATGAGCAGTTCTTC

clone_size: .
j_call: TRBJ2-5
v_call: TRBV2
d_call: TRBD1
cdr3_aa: CASSEDRGQGETQYF
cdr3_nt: TGTGCCAGCAGTGAAGACAGGGGGCAGGGGGAGACCCAGTACTTC

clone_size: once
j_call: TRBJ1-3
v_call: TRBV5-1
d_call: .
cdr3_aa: CASGRDSGNTIYF
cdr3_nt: TGCGCCAGCGGGAGGGACTCTGGAAACACCATATATTTT

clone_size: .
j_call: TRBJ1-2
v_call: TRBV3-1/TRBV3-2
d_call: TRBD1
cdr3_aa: CASSHRPDRGKGYTF
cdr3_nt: TGTGCCAGCAGCCACCGCCCCGACAGGGGGAAGGGCTACACCTTC

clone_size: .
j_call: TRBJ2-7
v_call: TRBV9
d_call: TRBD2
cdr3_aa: CASSVDSGRLYEQYF
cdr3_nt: TGTGCCAGCAGCGTAGATAGCGGGAGACTCTACGAGCAGTACTTC

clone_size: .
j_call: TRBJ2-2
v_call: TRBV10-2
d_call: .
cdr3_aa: CASSETPNTGELFF
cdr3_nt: TGCGCCAGCAGCGAGACTCCGAACACCGGGGAGCTGTTTTTT

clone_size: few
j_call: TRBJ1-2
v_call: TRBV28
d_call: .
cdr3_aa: CASSLLQNSYGYTF
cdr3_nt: TGTGCCAGCAGTTTATTGCAGAATTCATATGGCTACACCTTC

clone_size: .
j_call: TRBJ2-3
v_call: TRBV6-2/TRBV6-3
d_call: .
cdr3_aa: CASSHLARGPDFHTDTQYF
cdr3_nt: TGTGCCAGCAGTCACCTGGCTCGAGGTCCGGACTTTCACACAGATACGCAGTATTTT

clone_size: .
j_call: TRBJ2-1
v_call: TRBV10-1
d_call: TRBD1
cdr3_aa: CASSELDRAGDEQFF
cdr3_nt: TGCGCCAGCAGTGAACTCGACAGGGCAGGAGATGAGCAGTTCTTC

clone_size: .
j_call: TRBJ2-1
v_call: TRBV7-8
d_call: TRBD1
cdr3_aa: CASSLAAGGYNEQFF
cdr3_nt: TGTGCCAGCAGCTTAGCGGCAGGGGGCTACAATGAGCAGTTCTTC

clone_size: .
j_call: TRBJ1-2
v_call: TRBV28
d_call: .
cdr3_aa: CASSSYLYGYTF
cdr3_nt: TGTGCCAGCAGTTCCTACCTCTATGGCTACACCTTC

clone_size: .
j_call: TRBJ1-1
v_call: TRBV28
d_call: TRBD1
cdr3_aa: CASSWDRAEAFF
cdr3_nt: TGTGCCAGCAGTTGGGACAGGGCTGAAGCTTTCTTT

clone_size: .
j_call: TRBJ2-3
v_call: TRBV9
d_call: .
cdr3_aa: CASSALGVADTQYF
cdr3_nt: TGTGCCAGCAGCGCCCTCGGTGTAGCAGATACGCAGTATTTT

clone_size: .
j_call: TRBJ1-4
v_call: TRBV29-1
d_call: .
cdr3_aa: CSVEEGRHEKLFF
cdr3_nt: TGCAGCGTTGAGGAGGGGCGCCATGAAAAACTGTTTTTT